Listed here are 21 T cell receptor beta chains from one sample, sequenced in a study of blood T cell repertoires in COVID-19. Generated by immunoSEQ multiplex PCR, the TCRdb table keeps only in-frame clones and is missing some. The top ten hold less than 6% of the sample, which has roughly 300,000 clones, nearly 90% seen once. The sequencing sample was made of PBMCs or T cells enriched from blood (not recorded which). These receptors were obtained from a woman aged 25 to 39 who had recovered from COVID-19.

CDR3 protein: CASSRVPRTGTGNTIYF. CDR3 sequence (DNA): TGCGCCAGCAGCCGAGTCCCACGCACAGGGACTGGAAACACCATATATTTT. The rearrangement uses TRBV4-1 and TRBJ1-3; TRBD1 is a possible D gene (6 bases). The CDR3 runs 17 residues. Per the germline V gene, CDR1 is MGHRA and CDR2 is YSYEKL. The V gene lost 4 bases and the J gene lost 2 bases, with 18 bases spanning the gap.

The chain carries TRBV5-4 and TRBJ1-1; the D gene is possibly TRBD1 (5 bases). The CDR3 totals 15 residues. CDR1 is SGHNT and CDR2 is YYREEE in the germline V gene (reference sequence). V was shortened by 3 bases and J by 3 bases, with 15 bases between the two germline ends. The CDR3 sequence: CASSSPREGYTEAFF. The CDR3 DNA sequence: TGTGCCAGCAGCTCACCCCGGGAGGGGTACACTGAAGCTTTCTTT.

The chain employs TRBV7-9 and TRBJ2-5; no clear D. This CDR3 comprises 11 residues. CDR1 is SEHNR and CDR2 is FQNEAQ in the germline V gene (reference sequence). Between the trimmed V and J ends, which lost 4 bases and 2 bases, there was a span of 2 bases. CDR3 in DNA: TGTGCCAGCAGCTCGCAAGAGACCCAGTACTTC. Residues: CASSSQETQYF.

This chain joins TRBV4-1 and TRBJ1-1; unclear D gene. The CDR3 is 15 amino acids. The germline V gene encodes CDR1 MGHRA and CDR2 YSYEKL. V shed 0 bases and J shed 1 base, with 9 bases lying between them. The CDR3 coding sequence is TGCGCCAGCAGCCAAGATATGGCAGGGAACACTGAAGCTTTCTTT. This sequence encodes CASSQDMAGNTEAFF.

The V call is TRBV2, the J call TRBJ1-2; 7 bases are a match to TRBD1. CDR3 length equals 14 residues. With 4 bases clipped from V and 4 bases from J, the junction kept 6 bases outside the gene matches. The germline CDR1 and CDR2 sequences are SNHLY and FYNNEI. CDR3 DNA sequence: TGTGCCAGCAGTGGAAAACAGGGGTCCTATGGCTACACCTTC. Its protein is CASSGKQGSYGYTF.

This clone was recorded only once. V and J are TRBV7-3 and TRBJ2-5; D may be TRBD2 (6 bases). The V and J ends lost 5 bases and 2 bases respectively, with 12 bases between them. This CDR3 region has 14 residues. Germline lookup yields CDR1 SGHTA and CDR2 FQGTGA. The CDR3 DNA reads TGTGCCAGCAGCCCCTCTAGCGAACAAGAGACCCAGTACTTC. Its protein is CASSPSSEQETQYF.

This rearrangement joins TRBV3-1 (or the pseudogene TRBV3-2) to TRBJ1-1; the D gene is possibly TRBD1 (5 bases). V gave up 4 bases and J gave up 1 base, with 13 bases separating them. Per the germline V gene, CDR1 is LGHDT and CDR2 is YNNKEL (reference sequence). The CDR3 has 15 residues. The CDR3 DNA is TGTGCCAGCAGCCGCTTCAGGGTTGGGAACACTGAAGCTTTCTTT. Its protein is CASSRFRVGNTEAFF.

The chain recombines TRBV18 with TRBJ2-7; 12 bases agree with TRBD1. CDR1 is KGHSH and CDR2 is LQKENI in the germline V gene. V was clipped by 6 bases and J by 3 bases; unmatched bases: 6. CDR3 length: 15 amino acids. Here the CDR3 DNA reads TGTGCCAGCTCGCAAGGGACAGGGGGCGGCTACGAGCAGTACTTC. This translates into CASSQGTGGGYEQYF.

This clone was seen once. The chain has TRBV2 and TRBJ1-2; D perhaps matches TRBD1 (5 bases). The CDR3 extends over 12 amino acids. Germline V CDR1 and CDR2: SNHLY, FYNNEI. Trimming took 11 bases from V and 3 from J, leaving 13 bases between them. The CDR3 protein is CAVTAGYYGYTF. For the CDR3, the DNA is TGTGCCGTCACGGCAGGGTACTATGGCTACACCTTC.

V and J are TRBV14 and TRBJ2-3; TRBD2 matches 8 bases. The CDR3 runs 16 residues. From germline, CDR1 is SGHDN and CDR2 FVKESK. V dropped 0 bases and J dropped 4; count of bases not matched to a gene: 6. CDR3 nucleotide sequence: TGTGCCAGCAGCCAAGAAACAGCGGGGGTAGCAGATACGCAGTATTTT. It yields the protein CASSQETAGVADTQYF.

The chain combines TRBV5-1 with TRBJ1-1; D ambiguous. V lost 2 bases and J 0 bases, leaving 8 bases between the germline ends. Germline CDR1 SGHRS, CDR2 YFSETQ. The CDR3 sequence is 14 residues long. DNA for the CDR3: TGCGCCAGCAGCTTTATTCAGATGAACACTGAAGCTTTCTTT. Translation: CASSFIQMNTEAFF.

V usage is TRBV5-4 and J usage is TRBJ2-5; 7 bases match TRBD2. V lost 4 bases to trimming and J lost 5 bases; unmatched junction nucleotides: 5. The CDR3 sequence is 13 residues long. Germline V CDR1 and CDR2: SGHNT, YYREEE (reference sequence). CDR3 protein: CASSPPGGETQYF. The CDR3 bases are TGTGCCAGCAGCCCGCCCGGGGGGGAGACCCAGTACTTC.

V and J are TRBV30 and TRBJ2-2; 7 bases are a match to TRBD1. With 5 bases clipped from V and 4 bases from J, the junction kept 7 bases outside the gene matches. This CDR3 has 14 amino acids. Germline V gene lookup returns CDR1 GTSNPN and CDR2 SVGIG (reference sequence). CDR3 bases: TGTGCCTGGGAAAAACAGGGGAGCACCGGGGAGCTGTTTTTT. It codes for CAWEKQGSTGELFF.

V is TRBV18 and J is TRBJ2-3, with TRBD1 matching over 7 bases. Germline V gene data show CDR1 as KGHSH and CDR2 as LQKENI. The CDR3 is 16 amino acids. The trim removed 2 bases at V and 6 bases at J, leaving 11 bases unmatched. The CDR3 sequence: CASSPFPTGSVDTQYF. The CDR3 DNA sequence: TGTGCCAGCTCACCATTTCCGACAGGGTCGGTCGATACGCAGTATTTT.

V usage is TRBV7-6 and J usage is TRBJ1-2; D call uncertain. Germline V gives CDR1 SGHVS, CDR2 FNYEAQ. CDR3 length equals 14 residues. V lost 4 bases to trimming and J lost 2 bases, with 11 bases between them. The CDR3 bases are TGTGCCAGCAGCTCGTGGGCCCGCAACTATGGCTACACCTTC. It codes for CASSSWARNYGYTF.

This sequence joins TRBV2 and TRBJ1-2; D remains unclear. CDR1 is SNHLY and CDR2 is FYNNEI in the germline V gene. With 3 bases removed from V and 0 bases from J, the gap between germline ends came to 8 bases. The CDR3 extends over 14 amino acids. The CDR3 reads CASSESGPNYGYTF. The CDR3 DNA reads TGTGCCAGCAGTGAGAGCGGACCTAACTATGGCTACACCTTC.

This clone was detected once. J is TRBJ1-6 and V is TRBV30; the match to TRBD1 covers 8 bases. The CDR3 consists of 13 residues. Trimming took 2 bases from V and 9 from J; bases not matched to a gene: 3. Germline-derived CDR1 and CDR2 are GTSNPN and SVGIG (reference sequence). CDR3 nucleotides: TGTGCCTGGAGTCCTGACAGGGGTTCACCCCTCCACTTT. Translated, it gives CAWSPDRGSPLHF.

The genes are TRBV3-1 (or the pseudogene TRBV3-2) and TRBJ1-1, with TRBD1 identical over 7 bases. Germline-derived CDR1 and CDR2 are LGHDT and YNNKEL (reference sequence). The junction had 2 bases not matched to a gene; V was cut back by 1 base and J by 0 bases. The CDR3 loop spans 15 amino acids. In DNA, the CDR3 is TGTGCCAGCAGCCAAGCGGGACAGCTGAACACTGAAGCTTTCTTT. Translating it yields CASSQAGQLNTEAFF.

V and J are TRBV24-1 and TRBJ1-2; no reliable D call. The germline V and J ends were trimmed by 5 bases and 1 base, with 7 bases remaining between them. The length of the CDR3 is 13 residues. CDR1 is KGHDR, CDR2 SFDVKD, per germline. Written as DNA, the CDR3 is TGTGCCACCAGTGGCGTAATTAACTATGGCTACACCTTC. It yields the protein CATSGVINYGYTF.

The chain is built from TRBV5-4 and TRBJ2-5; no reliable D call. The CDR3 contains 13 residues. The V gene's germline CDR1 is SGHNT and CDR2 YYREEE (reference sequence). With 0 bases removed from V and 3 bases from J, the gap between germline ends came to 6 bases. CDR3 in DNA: TGTGCCAGCAGCTTGGACGCAGAAGAGACCCAGTACTTC. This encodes CASSLDAEETQYF.

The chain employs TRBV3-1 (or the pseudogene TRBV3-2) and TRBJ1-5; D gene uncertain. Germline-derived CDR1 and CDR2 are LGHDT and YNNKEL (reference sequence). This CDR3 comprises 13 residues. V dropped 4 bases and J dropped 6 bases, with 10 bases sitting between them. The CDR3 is CASSPGLRQPQHF. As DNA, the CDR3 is TGTGCCAGCAGCCCTGGGCTGCGTCAGCCCCAGCATTTT.